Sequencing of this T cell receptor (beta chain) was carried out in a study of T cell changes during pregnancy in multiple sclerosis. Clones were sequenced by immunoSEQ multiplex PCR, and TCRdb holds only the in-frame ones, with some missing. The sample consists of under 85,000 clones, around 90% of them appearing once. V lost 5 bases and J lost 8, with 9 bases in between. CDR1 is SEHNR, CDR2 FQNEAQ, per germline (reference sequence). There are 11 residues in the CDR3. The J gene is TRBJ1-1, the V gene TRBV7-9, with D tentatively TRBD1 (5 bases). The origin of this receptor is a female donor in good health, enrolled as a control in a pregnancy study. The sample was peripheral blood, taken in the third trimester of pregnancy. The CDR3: CASSPDSEAFF. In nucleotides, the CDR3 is TGTGCCAGCAGCCCAGACAGCGAAGCTTTCTTT. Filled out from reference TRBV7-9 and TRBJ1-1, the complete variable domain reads DTGVSQNPRHKITKRGQNVTFRCDPISEHNRLYWYRQTLGQGPEFLTYFQNEAQLEKSRLLSDRFSAERPKGSFSTLEIQRTEQGDSAMYLCASSPDSEAFFGQGTRLTVV.